The clone carrying this T cell receptor beta chain appeared a few times. Its antigen is not known. The germline gives CDR1 SGDLS, CDR2 YYNGEE. This CDR3 is 15 amino acids long. The V and J ends lost 0 bases and 1 base respectively, with 9 bases between them. This sample was included in a study of cytomegalovirus exposure and HLA in healthy donors. As for the study in general: The approximately 100 million unique TCR beta sequences, from around 200 million T cells, were found by an earlier analysis. Whole-study findings and limits: An analysis done earlier found most TCR beta V segments productive about 87% or about 30% of the time. One variant, a missense change in DCLRE1C, was linked in a later analysis to TCR beta V- and J-gene trimming. The study reported that TCR beta sequences accurately predicted HLA-A and HLA-B alleles in most subjects.

Researchers ran the PCR with 60 Vbeta and 13 Jbeta primers. This table comes from immunoSEQ multiplex PCR, and its TCRdb copy is limited to in-frame clones, with some not included. The sample has over 130,000 clones, around 70% seen once. Sequenced material: PBMCs. V is TRBV9 and J is TRBJ2-3; no firm D call. This clonotype was sampled from a woman aged 30 to 39 in good health and CMV-seronegative. This CDR3 reads CASSVDPSRTDTQYF. The DNA for the CDR3 is TGTGCCAGCAGCGTAGATCCCAGTCGCACAGATACGCAGTATTTT.